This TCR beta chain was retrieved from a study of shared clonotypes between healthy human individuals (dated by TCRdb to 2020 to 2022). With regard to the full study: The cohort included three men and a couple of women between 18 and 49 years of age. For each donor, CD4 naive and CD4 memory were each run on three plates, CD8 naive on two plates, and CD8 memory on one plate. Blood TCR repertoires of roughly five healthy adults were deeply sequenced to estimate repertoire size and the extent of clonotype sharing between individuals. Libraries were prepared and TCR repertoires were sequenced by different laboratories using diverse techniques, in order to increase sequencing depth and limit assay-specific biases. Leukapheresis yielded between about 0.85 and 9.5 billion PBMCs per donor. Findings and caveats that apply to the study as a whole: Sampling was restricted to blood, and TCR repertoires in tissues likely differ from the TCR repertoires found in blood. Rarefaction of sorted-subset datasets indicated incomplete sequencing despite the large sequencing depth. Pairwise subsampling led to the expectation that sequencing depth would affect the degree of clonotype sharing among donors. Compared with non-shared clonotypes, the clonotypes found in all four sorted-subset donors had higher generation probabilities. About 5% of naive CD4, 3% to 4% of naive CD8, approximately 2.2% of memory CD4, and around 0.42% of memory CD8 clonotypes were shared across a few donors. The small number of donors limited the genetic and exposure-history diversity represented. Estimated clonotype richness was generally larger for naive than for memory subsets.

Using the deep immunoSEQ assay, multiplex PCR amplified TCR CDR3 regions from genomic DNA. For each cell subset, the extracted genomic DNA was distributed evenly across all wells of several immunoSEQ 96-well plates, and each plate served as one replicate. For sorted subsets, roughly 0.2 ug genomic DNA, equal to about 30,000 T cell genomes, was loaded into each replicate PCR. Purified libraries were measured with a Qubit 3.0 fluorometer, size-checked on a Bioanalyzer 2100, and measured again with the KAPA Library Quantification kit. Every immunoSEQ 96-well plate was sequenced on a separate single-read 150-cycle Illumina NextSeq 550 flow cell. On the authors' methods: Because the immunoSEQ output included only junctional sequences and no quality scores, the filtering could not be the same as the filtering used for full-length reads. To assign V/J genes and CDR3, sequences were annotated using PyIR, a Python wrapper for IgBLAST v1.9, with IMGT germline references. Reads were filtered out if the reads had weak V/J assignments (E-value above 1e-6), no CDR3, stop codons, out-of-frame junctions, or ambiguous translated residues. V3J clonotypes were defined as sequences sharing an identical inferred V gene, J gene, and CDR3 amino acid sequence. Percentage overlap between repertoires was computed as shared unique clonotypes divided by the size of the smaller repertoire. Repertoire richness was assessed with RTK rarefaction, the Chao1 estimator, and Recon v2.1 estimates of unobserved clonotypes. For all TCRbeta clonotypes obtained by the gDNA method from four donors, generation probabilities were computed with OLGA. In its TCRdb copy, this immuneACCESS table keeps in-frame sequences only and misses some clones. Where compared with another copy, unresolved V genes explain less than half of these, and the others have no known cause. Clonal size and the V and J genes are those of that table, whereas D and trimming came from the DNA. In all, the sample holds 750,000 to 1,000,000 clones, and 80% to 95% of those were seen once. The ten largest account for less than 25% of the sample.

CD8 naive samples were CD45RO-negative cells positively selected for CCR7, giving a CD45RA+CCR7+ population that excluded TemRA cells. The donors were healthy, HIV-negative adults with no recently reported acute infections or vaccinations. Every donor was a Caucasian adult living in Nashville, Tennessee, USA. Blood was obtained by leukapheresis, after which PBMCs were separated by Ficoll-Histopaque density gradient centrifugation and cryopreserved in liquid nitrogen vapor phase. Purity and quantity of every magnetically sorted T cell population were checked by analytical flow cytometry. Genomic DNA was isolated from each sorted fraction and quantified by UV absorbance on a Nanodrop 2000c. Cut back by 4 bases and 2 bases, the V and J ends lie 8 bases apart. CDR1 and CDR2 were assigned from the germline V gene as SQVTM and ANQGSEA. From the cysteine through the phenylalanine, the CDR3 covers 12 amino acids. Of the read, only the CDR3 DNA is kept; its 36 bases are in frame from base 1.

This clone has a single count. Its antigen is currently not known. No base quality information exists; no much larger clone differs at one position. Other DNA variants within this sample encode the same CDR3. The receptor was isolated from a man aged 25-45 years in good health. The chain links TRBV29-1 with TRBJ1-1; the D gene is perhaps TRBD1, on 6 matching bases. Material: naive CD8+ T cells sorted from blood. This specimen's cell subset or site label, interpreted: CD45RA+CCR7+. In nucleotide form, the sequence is TGCAGCGTTGGACAGGAAAACACTGAAGCTTTCTTT. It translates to CSVGQENTEAFF.